The 8 T cell receptor beta chains below were found in one sample sequenced in a study of blood T cells in healthy people across ages. With a J-beta primer mix and a sample-barcoded 5' primer, a second PCR ran about 7 to 12 cycles. One entry per CDR3 protein results from TCRdb running MiXCR on the 5' RACE reads. The sample lists some 930,000 distinct CDR3 sequences, almost 30% occurring once. These data are also associated with another study on T cells of mothers and their children.

Input material: blood. The source is a woman aged 40 to 50 in good health.

V and J are TRBV6-2 or TRBV6-3 and TRBJ2-3, with 8 bases that match TRBD2. The V and J ends lost 8 bases and 2 bases, in that order; junction bases with no gene match: 9. The CDR3 loop spans 15 amino acids. Germline V gene sequence: CDR1 MNHEY, CDR2 SVGEGT. The CDR3 DNA reads as TGTGCCAGCCGCCGACTAGCGTCCCCCACAGATACGCAGTATTTT. Translated: CASRRLASPTDTQYF.

This clonotype has more than one count but fewer than ten. The V and J genes are TRBV5-1 and TRBJ2-7; a possible D gene is TRBD1 (6 bases). With 3 bases removed from V and 4 bases from J, the gap between germline ends came to 20 bases. Germline V gene data show CDR1 as SGHRS and CDR2 as YFSETQ. This CDR3 spans 16 amino acids. As DNA, the CDR3 is TGCGCCAGCAGCTCCTCGGACAGATCACTGACATACGAGCAGTACTTC. Amino acids: CASSSSDRSLTYEQYF.

This clonotype was seen only a few times. The chain couples TRBV11-3 to TRBJ2-1; D may be TRBD1 (5 bases). The germline CDR1 and CDR2 sequences are SGHNT and YENEEA. This CDR3 comprises 16 residues. Between the trimmed V and J ends, which lost 5 bases and 4 bases, there was a span of 18 bases. This CDR3 is CASSDRQHPYYNEQFF. CDR3 in DNA: TGTGCCAGCAGCGACAGACAGCACCCCTATTACAATGAGCAGTTCTTC.

The CDR3 region is CASSSEWGEQFF. For the CDR3, the DNA is TGCGCCAGCAGCTCGGAATGGGGTGAGCAGTTCTTC. The rearrangement joins TRBV5-1 to TRBJ2-1, with D hard to call. This CDR3 region has 12 residues. The V gene's germline CDR1 is SGHRS and CDR2 YFSETQ. Trimming removed 3 bases at V and 9 bases at J, with 10 bases between.

This clonotype was counted between two and nine times. The rearrangement uses TRBV25-1 and TRBJ2-5, with 9 bases fitting TRBD1. Germline CDR1 and CDR2: MGHDK and SYGVNS. The CDR3 is 15 residues long. V lost 1 base to trimming and J lost 6 bases; unmatched junction nucleotides: 6. The CDR3 protein is CASSESGTGSKTQYF. CDR3 DNA sequence: TGTGCCAGCAGTGAATCCGGGACAGGGTCGAAGACCCAGTACTTC.

The V call is TRBV20-1, the J call TRBJ2-5; D may match TRBD1 or TRBD2 (5 bases each). The J call may be in error: the DNA end matches TRBJ2-7 better. The CDR3 extends over 18 amino acids. Per the germline V gene, CDR1 is DFQATT and CDR2 is SNEGSKA (reference sequence). The CDR3 protein is CSARGNPGSLGGFDEQYF. CDR3 bases: TGCAGTGCTAGAGGTAACCCAGGGAGCCTGGGCGGTTTTGACGAGCAGTACTTC.

In regard to this clonotype: This may be a read error, as it is one base from a much larger clone. The rearrangement links TRBV7-3 to TRBJ1-4; D unresolved. V was cut by 3 bases and J by 4 bases, with 6 bases left in between. Per germline, CDR1 SGHTA and CDR2 FQGTGA. The CDR3 is 13 residues long. CDR3 nucleotide sequence: TGTGCCAGCAGCTTTAGGGTTAATGAAAAACTGTTTTTT. Protein sequence: CASSFRVNEKLFF.

This clonotype has a handful of counts. The V call is TRBV27, the J call TRBJ2-5; TRBD1 matches 10 bases. Trimming took 5 bases from V and 0 from J; bases not matched to a gene: 9. Per germline, CDR1 MNHEY and CDR2 SMNVEV (reference sequence). The CDR3 consists of 17 residues. CDR3 DNA sequence: TGTGCCAGCAGTACCCGCAAGGGACAGGGGCACCAAGAGACCCAGTACTTC. It is translated as CASSTRKGQGHQETQYF.